This TCR beta chain was profiled in a study of blood T cell repertoires in COVID-19. Measured with immunoSEQ multiplex PCR; TCRdb has only the in-frame clones, and not every one. This table has tens of thousands of clones, around 87% appearing once. CDR1 and CDR2 (germline): MNHEY, SMNVEV (reference sequence). CDR3 length equals 15 residues. The germline V and J ends were trimmed by 6 bases and 2 bases, with 13 bases remaining between them. The chain has TRBV27 and TRBJ2-2; tentative D call: TRBD2 (6 bases). The source material was peripheral blood. This TCR derives from a woman aged 60-75 years with COVID-19, enrolled during active disease. CDR3 coding DNA: TGTGCCAGCAGGTCGGGGGTTTATAACACCGGGGAGCTGTTTTTT. Translation gives CASRSGVYNTGELFF.